This TCR beta chain was observed in a study of shared clonotypes between healthy human individuals. Across the study: Every donor yielded three CD4 naive, three CD4 memory, two CD8 naive and one CD8 memory plate. Study observations and caveats: For naive CD4 cells, approximately 4.7% of clonotypes were shared across a handful of donors.

On this clone itself: The target antigen is unknown.

The V end was cut by 5 bases, the J end by 3 bases, with 20 bases between. This CDR3 comprises 16 residues. Germline V gene sequence: CDR1 SGHAT, CDR2 FQNNGV. Assay execution proceeded at the deep level. In the authors' workflow: ImmunoSEQ sequences covered only the junction and lacked quality scores; filtering therefore differed. TCRdb's table, derived via immunoSEQ multiplex PCR, lists solely in-frame clones and lacks some. V, J and clone size are taken as reported in that table, and D and trimming were inferred from the DNA itself. This table has about 1.1 million clones, around 82% appearing once.

This chain uses TRBV11-2 with TRBJ2-7; possibly TRBD1 or TRBD2 for D (5 bases each). This TCR derives from a young man in good health. Some clones in this sample may be carry-over from other donors' samples. Sequencing input: memory CD4+ T cells from PBMCs. Subset given: CD45RA-negative fraction. The CDR3, as DNA: TGTGCCAGCAGCGGAAACCGGGACCCCACAATCTACGAGCAGTACTTC. It is translated as CASSGNRDPTIYEQYF.